This TCR beta chain was identified during a study of blood T cell repertoires in COVID-19. Study context: Sites in the United States, Italy and Spain provided acute and convalescent COVID-19 samples. Nucleic acid was either cDNA or gDNA, and it came from T cells, B-cell-depleted T cells, or PBMCs.

In the original workflow: Nucleated cell number was recorded as an estimate derived from reference gene primer amplification. Repertoires were generated with immunoSEQ multiplex PCR, while TCRdb's copy carries only in-frame clones and drops some. The V and J calls and the clone size are those of that table, but D and trimming were determined from the DNA. The data show a few hundred thousand clones, approximately 87% seen once. V gave up 0 bases and J gave up 2 bases, with 11 bases separating them. The CDR3 loop spans 16 amino acids. Germline V gives CDR1 LGHNA, CDR2 YSLEER. The clonotype was recovered from a woman in her fifties or sixties with acute or convalescent COVID-19. The source material was peripheral blood. The J gene is TRBJ2-1, the V gene TRBV4-3, with D perhaps matching TRBD2 (6 bases). The chain's CDR3 is CASSQDPAGPYNEQFF. The CDR3 DNA reads as TGCGCCAGCAGCCAAGATCCCGCGGGACCCTACAATGAGCAGTTCTTC.